The clone carrying this TCR beta chain was recorded at least ten times. The entry originates in a study of tumor-infiltrating lymphocytes in oesophageal squamous cell carcinoma. Each CDR3 protein is one row after TCRdb ran MiXCR on the PCR reads. The sample lists about 23,000 distinct CDR3 sequences, about 40% occurring once. Germline CDR1 is MNHNS and CDR2 is SASEGT. The CDR3 consists of 20 residues. Trimming stripped 7 bases from V and 0 bases from J, with 29 bases between. The specimen was esophageal tumor tissue. The TCR comes from a male donor with esophageal squamous cell carcinoma. The chain carries TRBV6-1 and TRBJ2-3, with D possibly being TRBD1 (7 bases). The CDR3 bases are TGTGCCAGCAAGCTCTATGCCCGAGCCACAGGGGACTGGAGCACAGATACGCAGTATTTT. Its translation is CASKLYARATGDWSTDTQYF.